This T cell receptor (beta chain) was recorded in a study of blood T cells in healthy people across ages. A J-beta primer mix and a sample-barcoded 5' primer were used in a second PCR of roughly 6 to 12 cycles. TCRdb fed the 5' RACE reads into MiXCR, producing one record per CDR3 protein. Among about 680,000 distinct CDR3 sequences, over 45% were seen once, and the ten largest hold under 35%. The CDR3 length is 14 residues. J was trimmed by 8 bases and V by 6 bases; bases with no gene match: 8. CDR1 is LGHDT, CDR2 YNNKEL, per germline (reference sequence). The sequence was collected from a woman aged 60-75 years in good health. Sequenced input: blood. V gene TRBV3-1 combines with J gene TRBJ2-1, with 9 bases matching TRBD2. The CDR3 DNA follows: TGTGCCAGCAGGGGGGCGGGAGGGACCTATGAGCAGTTCTTC. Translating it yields CASRGAGGTYEQFF.